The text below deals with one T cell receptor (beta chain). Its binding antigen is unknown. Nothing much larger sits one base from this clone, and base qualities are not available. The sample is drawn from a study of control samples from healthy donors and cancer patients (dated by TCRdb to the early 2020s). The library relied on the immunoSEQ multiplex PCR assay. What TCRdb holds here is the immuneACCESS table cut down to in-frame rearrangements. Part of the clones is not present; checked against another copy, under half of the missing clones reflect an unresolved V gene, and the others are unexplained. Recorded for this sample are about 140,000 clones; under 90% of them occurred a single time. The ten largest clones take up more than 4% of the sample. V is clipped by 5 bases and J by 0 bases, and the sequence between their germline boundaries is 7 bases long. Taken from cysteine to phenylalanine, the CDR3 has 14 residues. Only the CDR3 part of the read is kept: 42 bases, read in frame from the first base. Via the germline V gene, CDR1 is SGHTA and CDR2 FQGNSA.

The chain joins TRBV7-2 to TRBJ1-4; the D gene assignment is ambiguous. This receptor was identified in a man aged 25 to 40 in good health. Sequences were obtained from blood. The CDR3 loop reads CASSQDATNEKLFF. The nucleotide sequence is TGTGCCAGCAGCCAAGACGCAACTAATGAAAAACTGTTTTTT.